This T cell receptor (beta chain) was retrieved from a study of control samples from healthy donors and cancer patients (dated by TCRdb to 2018 to 2021). Comment on this clone: The clone's antigen remains unknown. No base-level quality is on record; no much larger clone is a single base apart.

Libraries came from the immunoSEQ multiplex PCR assay. The table was pulled from immuneACCESS by TCRdb, which kept in-frame rearrangements only. Such tables lose some clones; where checked, under half of the loss comes from unresolved V genes, and the rest has no known cause. Within this sample are some 120,000 clones, with more than 80% of them counted one time only. The top ten constitute 2% to 3% of the sample. The receptor was derived from a man between 18 and 29 years old in good health. The sequencing input was blood.

The CDR3 amino acid sequence is: CASSDGGLPRVDTQYF. DNA sequence: TGCGCCAGCAGTGATGGGGGCCTCCCGCGTGTGGATACGCAGTATTTT. The sequence joins TRBV10-1 to TRBJ2-3; a weak D assignment points to TRBD1 (6 bases agree). From its cysteine to its phenylalanine, the CDR3 spans 16 amino acids. CDR3 DNA only is kept here, 48 bases in frame from base 1. From the germline V gene (reference sequence), CDR1 is WNHNN and CDR2 is SYGVQD. V loses 3 bases of germline sequence and J loses 6 bases, and the interval between the two ends is 19 bases.